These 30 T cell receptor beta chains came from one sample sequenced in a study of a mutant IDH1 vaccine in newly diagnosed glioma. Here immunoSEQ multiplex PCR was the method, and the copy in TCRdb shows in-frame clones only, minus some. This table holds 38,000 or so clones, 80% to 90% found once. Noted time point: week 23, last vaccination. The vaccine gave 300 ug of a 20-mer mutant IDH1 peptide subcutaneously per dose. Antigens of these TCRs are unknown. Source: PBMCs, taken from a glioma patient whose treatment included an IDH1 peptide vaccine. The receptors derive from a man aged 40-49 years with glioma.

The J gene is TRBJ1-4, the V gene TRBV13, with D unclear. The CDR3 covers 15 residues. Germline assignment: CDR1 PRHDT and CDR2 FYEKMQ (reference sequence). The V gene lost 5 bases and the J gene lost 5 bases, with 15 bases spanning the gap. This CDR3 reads CASSLRQGWNEKLFF. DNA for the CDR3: TGTGCCAGCAGCCTCCGACAAGGGTGGAATGAAAAACTGTTTTTT. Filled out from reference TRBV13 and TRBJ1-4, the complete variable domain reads AAGVIQSPRHLIKEKRETATLKCYPIPRHDTVYWYQQGPGQDPQFLISFYEKMQSDKGSIPDRFSAQQFSDYHSELNMSSLELGDSALYFCASSLRQGWNEKLFFGSGTQLSVL.

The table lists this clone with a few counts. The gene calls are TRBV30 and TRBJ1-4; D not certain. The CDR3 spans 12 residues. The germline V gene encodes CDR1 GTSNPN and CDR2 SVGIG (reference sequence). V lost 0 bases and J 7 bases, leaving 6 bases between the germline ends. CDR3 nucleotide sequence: TGTGCCTGGAGTGTAAGAGCTGAAAAACTGTTTTTT. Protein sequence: CAWSVRAEKLFF.

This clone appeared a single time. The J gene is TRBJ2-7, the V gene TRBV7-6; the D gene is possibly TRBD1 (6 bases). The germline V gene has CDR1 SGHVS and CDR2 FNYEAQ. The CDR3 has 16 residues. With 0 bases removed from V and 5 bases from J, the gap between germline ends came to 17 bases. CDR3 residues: CASSLAPETGRDEQYF. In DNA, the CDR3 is TGTGCCAGCAGCTTAGCCCCCGAGACAGGAAGGGACGAGCAGTACTTC.

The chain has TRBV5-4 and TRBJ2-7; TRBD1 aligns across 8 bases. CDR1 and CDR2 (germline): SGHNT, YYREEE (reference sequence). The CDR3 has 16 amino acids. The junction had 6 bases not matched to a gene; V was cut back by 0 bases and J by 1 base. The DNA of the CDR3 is TGTGCCAGCAGCTTGGCCGGACAGGGTCGGTCCTACGAGCAGTACTTC. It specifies CASSLAGQGRSYEQYF.

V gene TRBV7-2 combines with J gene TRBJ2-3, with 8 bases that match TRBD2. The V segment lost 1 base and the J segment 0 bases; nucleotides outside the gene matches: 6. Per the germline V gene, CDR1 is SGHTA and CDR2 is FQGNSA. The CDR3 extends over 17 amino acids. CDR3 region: CASSLELAVLSTDTQYF. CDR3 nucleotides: TGTGCCAGCAGCTTAGAACTAGCGGTTCTTAGCACAGATACGCAGTATTTT.

The CDR3 nucleotides are TGTGCCAGCAGAAGAGGTCTTGATTCACCCCTCCACTTT. As protein: CASRRGLDSPLHF. The chain carries TRBV6-6 and TRBJ1-6, with D unclear. Germline V gene sequence: CDR1 MNHNY, CDR2 SVGAGI (reference sequence). The CDR3 spans 13 residues. Trimming pared 6 bases from V and 8 bases from J, leaving 11 bases between.

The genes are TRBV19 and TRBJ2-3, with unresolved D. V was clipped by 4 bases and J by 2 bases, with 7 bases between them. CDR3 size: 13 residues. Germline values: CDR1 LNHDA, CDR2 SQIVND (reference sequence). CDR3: CASSRVFTDTQYF. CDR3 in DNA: TGTGCCAGTAGTAGAGTCTTCACAGATACGCAGTATTTT.

CDR3 sequence: CATSREQGSTEAFF. CDR3 sequence (DNA): TGTGCCACCAGCAGAGAACAGGGGAGCACTGAAGCTTTCTTT. This chain joins TRBV15 and TRBJ1-1; 7 bases fit TRBD1. Germline CDR1 LNHNV, CDR2 YYDKDF (reference sequence). V dropped 0 bases and J dropped 4; count of bases not matched to a gene: 2. The CDR3 covers 14 residues.

CDR3: CASSYGAGAIPYEQYF. In DNA form, the CDR3 reads TGTGCCAGCAGTTACGGGGCGGGAGCGATCCCCTACGAGCAGTACTTC. The chain links TRBV6-5 to TRBJ2-7, with TRBD2 matching 7 bases. This CDR3 has 16 residues. With V trimmed by 2 bases and J by 2 bases, 9 bases remained unmatched. CDR1 and CDR2 (germline): MNHEY, SVGAGI.

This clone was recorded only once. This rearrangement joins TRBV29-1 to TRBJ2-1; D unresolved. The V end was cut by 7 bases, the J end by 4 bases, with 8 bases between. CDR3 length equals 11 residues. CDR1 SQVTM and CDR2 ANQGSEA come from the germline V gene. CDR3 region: CSADFYNEQFF. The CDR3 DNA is TGCAGCGCCGACTTTTACAATGAGCAGTTCTTC.

This CDR3 is CAWRRDRASSGANVLTF. The CDR3 DNA follows: TGTGCCTGGAGACGCGACAGGGCTTCCTCTGGGGCCAACGTCCTGACTTTC. The chain couples TRBV30 to TRBJ2-6; TRBD1 matches 7 bases. This CDR3 spans 17 amino acids. Germline CDR1 and CDR2: GTSNPN and SVGIG (reference sequence). V lost 3 bases, J lost 0 bases, and 8 bases stayed unmatched.

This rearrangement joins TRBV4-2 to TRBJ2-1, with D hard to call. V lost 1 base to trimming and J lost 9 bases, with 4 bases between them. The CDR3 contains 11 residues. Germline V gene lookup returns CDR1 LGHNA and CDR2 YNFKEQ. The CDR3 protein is CASSQGSEQFF. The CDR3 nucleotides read TGTGCCAGCAGCCAAGGGTCTGAGCAGTTCTTC.

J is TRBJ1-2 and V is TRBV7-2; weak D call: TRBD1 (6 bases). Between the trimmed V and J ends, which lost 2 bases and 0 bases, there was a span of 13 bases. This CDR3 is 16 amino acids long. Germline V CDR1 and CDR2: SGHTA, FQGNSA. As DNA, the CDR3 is TGTGCCAGCAGCTTACGACAGGTCCTAGCTAACTATGGCTACACCTTC. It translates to CASSLRQVLANYGYTF.

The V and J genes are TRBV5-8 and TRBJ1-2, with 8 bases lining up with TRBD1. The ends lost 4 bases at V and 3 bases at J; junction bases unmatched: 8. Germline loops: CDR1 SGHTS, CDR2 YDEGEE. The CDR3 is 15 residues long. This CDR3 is CASSAGQGFDYGYTF. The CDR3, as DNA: TGTGCCAGCAGCGCAGGACAGGGCTTCGACTATGGCTACACCTTC.

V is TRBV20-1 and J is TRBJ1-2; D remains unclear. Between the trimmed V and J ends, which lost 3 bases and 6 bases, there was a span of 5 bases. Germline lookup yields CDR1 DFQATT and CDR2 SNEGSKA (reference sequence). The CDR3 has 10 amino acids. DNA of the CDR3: TGCAGTGCTAGCCAACATGGCTACACCTTC. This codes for CSASQHGYTF.

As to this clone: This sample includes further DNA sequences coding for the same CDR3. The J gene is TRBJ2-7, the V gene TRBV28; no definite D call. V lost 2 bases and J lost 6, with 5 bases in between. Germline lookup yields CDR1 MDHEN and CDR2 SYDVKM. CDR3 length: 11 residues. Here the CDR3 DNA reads TGTGCCAGCAGTTTAAGGTCCGAGCAGTACTTC. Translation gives CASSLRSEQYF.

CDR3 nucleotides: TGTGCCAGCAGCTTGGATCCAGGCTCCTACAATGAGCAGTTCTTC. Its translation is CASSLDPGSYNEQFF. The chain has TRBV5-4 and TRBJ2-1; D gene ambiguous. Trimming left V 0 bases short and J 0 bases short, with 7 bases between. Germline V CDR1 and CDR2: SGHNT, YYREEE (reference sequence). The CDR3 sequence is 15 residues long.

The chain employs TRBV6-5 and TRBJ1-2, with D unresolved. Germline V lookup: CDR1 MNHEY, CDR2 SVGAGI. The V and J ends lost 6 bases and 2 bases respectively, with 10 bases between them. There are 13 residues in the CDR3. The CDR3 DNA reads TGTGCCAGCAGACTACACAACAACTATGGCTACACCTTC. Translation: CASRLHNNYGYTF.

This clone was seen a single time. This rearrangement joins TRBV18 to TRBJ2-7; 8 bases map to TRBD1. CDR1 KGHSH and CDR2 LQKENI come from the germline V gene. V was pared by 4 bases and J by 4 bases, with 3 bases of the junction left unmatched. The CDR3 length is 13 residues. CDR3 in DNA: TGTGCCAGCTCACAGGACAGGGCATACGAGCAGTACTTC. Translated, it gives CASSQDRAYEQYF. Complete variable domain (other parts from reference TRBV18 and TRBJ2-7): NAGVMQNPRHLVRRRGQEARLRCSPMKGHSHVYWYRQLPEEGLKFMVYLQKENIIDESGMPKERFSAEFPKEGPSILRIQQVVRGDSAAYFCASSQDRAYEQYFGPGTRLTVT.

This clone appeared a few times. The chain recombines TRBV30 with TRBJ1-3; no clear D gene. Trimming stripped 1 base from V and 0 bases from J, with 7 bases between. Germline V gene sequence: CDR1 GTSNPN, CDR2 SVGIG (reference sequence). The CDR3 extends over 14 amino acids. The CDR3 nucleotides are TGTGCCTGGAGTGGGGTGCACTCTGGAAACACCATATATTTT. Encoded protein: CAWSGVHSGNTIYF. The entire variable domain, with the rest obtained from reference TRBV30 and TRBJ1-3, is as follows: SQTIHQWPATLVQPVGSPLSLECTVEGTSNPNLYWYRQAAGRGLQLLFYSVGIGQISSEVPQNLSASRPQDRQFILSSKKLLLSDSGFYLCAWSGVHSGNTIYFGEGSWLTVV.

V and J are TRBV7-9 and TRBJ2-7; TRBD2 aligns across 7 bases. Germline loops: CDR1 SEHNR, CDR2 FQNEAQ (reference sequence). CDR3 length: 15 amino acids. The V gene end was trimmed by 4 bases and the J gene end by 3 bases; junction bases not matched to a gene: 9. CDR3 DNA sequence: TGTGCCAGCAGCTCGACCAGCGGGAAGATCTACGAGCAGTACTTC. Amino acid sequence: CASSSTSGKIYEQYF. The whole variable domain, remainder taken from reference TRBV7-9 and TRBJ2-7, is DTGVSQNPRHKITKRGQNVTFRCDPISEHNRLYWYRQTLGQGPEFLTYFQNEAQLEKSRLLSDRFSAERPKGSFSTLEIQRTEQGDSAMYLCASSSTSGKIYEQYFGPGTRLTVT.

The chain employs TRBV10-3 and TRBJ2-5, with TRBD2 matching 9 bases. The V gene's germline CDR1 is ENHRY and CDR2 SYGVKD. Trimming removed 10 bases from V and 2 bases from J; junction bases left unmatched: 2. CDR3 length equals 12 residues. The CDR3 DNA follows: TGTGCCACCGGACTAGCGCAAGAGACCCAGTACTTC. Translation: CATGLAQETQYF.

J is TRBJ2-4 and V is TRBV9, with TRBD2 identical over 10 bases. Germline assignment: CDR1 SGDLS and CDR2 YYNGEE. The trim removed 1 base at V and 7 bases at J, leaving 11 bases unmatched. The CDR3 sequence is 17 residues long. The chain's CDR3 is CASSVQPLAGEGNIQYF. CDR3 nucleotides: TGTGCCAGCAGCGTACAGCCGCTAGCGGGAGAGGGGAACATTCAGTACTTC.

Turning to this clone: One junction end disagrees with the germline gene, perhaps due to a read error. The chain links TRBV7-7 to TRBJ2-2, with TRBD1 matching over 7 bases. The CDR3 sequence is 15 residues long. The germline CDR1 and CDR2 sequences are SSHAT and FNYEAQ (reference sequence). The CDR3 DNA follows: TGTGCTAGCAGCTTATACGTAGGGGGCTCCGGGGAGCTGTTTTTT. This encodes CASSLYVGGSGELFF.

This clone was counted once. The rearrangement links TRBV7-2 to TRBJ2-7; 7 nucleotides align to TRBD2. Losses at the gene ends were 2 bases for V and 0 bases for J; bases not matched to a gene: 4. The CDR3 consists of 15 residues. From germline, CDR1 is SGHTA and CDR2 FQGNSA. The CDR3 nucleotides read TGTGCCAGCAGCTTAAATGGCGGGAGCTCCTACGAGCAGTACTTC. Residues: CASSLNGGSSYEQYF.

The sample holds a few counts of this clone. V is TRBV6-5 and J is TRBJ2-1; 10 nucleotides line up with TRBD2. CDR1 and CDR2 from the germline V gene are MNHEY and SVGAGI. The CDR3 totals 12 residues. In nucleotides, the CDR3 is TGTGGGAAGCGGGGGGGAAACAATGAGCAGTTCTTC. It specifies CGKRGGNNEQFF.

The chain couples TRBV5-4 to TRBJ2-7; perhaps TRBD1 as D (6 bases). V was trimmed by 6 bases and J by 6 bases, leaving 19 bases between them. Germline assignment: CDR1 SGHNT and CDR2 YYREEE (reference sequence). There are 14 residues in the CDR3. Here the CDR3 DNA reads TGTGCCAGCATGACCGGACAGCTCGCCTCCGAGCAGTACTTC. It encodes CASMTGQLASEQYF.

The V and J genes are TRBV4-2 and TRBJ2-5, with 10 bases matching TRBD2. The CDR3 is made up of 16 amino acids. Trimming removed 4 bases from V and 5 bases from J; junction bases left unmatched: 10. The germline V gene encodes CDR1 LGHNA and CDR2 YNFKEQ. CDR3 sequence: CASSPSSGRGQETQYF. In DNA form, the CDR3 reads TGTGCCAGCAGCCCGTCTAGCGGGAGAGGTCAGGAGACCCAGTACTTC.

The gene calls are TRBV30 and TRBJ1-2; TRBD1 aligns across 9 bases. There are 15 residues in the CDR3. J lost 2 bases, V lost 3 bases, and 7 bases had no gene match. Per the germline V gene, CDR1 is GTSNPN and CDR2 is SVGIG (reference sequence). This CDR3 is CAWRRDRAVNYGYTF. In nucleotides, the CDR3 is TGTGCCTGGAGGCGGGACAGGGCTGTAAACTATGGCTACACCTTC. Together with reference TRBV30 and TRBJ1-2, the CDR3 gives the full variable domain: SQTIHQWPATLVQPVGSPLSLECTVEGTSNPNLYWYRQAAGRGLQLLFYSVGIGQISSEVPQNLSASRPQDRQFILSSKKLLLSDSGFYLCAWRRDRAVNYGYTFGSGTRLTVV.

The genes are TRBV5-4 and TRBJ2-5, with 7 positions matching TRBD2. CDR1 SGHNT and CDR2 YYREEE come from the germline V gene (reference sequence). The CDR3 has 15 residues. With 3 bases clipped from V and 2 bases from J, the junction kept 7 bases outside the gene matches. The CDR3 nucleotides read TGTGCCAGCAGCTACGGGACTATGAGGCAAGAGACCCAGTACTTC. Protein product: CASSYGTMRQETQYF.